The text below deals with one T cell receptor beta chain. The antigen is not known. The source of the sample is a study of early T cells in non-severe SARS-CoV-2 infection. Study-level background: Whole-blood bulk RNA, unsorted, was sequenced, and chains were unpaired. Study results and caveats: Anti-spike CD8 specificities were favored by VDJdb matching, whose results missed private and CD4 specificities.

In TCRdb, the 5' RACE reads were re-called with MiXCR into one record per CDR3 protein. Here the sample spans tens of thousands of distinct CDR3 sequences, about 12% being singletons. The CDR3 extends over 17 amino acids. V was clipped by 1 base and J by 0 bases; unmatched bases: 6. Per germline, CDR1 MGHRA and CDR2 YSYEKL. Sequencing was performed on whole blood. The chain has TRBV4-1 and TRBJ2-1, with 7 bases matching TRBD2. The sequence was obtained from an adult who was a healthcare worker with PCR-confirmed SARS-CoV-2 infection or an uninfected control (not recorded which). The CDR3 loop is CASSQVRGRSSYNEQFF. The CDR3 DNA reads TGCGCCAGCAGCCAAGTACGCGGGAGAAGCTCCTACAATGAGCAGTTCTTC.